This T cell receptor beta chain is drawn from a study of T cells in localized non-small cell lung cancer. Study conclusions and caveats: A single tumor region was sequenced, leaving heterogeneity possible. Appearing in adjacent lung were a median about 50 of the top 100 tumor clones. Maximal T cell clonality occurred in uninvolved adjacent lung, with tumor ranking below it.

Repertoires were generated with immunoSEQ multiplex PCR, while TCRdb's copy carries only in-frame clones and drops some. The sample comprises about 40,000 clones, 90% to 95% of which are singletons, and about 10% rests with the top ten. On this clone itself: The target antigen is unknown.

Looked up from germline, CDR1 is MDHEN and CDR2 is SYDVKM. Deletions cut 1 base from V and 2 bases from J, with 9 bases between. This CDR3 is 14 amino acids long. This chain joins TRBV28 and TRBJ2-7; the D is unclear. The sequence was collected from a woman aged 35 to 70 with stage II lung adenocarcinoma. The source material was PBMCs, sampled before any cancer treatment. DNA for the CDR3: TGTGCCAGCAGTTTATCCAGCGCAGCCTACGAGCAGTACTTC. It specifies CASSLSSAAYEQYF.